Sequencing of this T cell receptor beta chain was carried out in a study of T cell repertoires in cytomegalovirus infection. This clonotype was observed a handful of times. One entry per CDR3 protein, called by TCRdb with MiXCR from the reads. The table shows about 300,000 distinct CDR3 sequences, with approximately 10% occurring only once. Trimming stripped 4 bases from V and 2 bases from J, with 8 bases between. The CDR3 extends over 12 amino acids. The germline gives CDR1 DFQATT, CDR2 SNEGSKA (reference sequence). The TCR sequence derives from a human donor in good health (CMV status not recorded). Some clones in this sample may be carry-over from other donors' samples. The J gene is TRBJ1-2, the V gene TRBV20-1; D is perhaps TRBD1 (6 bases). The specimen sequenced was PBMCs. The CDR3 here is CSANQGNYGYTF. The CDR3 bases are TGCAGTGCTAATCAGGGGAACTATGGCTACACCTTC.